This T cell receptor beta chain came from a study of PD-1 blockade in classical Hodgkin lymphoma. This table comes from immunoSEQ multiplex PCR, and its TCRdb copy is limited to in-frame clones, with some not included. The table lists about 12,000 clones, roughly nine tenths of them singletons, with roughly 22% in the top ten. Brentuximab vedotin exposure varied among the patients, all of whom had relapsed after autologous stem cell transplantation. When best responses were assessed, they were complete response, partial response or progressive disease. Specimen: peripheral blood mononuclear cells (PBMCs), collected at baseline. This TCR was sampled from a human donor with classical Hodgkin lymphoma.

The CDR3 protein is CASSLGGGTQYF. The CDR3 DNA is TGTGCCAGCAGCTTAGGAGGGGGTACGCAGTATTTT. The V gene is TRBV7-6, the J gene TRBJ2-3; maybe TRBD1 (6 bases). The CDR3 spans 12 residues. The germline V and J ends were trimmed by 1 base and 8 bases, with 7 bases remaining between them. The germline CDR1 and CDR2 sequences are SGHVS and FNYEAQ. The entire variable domain, with the rest obtained from reference TRBV7-6 and TRBJ2-3, is as follows: GAGVSQSPRYKVTKRGQDVALRCDPISGHVSLYWYRQALGQGPEFLTYFNYEAQQDKSGLPNDRFSAERPEGSISTLTIQRTEQRDSAMYRCASSLGGGTQYFGPGTRLTVL.